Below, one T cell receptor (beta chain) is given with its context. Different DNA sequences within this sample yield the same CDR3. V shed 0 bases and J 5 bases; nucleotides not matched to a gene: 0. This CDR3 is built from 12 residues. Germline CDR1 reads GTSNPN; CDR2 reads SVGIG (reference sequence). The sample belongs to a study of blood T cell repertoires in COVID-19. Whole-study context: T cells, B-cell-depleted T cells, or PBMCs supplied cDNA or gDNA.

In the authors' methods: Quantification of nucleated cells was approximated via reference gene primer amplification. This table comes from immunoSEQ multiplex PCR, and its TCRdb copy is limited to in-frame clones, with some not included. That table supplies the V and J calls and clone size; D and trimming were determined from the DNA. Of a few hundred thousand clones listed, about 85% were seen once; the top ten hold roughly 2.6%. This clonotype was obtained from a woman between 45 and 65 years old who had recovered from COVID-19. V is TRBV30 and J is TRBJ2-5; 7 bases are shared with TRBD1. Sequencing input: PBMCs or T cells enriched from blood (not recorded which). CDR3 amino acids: CAWSVQGETQYF. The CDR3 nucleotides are TGTGCCTGGAGTGTACAGGGGGAGACCCAGTACTTC.